This TCR beta chain was identified in a study of human T cells and chemical hapten exposure. Study-level information: Minor pooled library volume differences mainly drove per-sample TCR yield variation.

This clonotype was counted ten times or more. Each CDR3 protein gets one entry after TCRdb re-called the RACE reads with MiXCR. Of under 200,000 distinct CDR3 sequences in the sample, about a quarter were seen once. Time point specified: patch test 3, about 24 weeks after DPC sensitization. Treatment given: therapeutic diphenylcyclopropenone sensitization with weekly scalp DPC. The material sequenced was whole blood, taken in connection with sensitization to the hapten diphenylcyclopropenone (DPC). The origin of this receptor is a woman under 30 with alopecia areata. Some clones in this sample may be carry-over from other donors' samples.

The CDR3 loop is CAISGTNYEQYF. Written as DNA, the CDR3 is TGTGCCATCAGTGGTACGAACTACGAGCAGTACTTC. The rearrangement joins TRBV10-3 to TRBJ2-7, with D hard to call. CDR1 and CDR2 from the germline V gene are ENHRY and SYGVKD. The CDR3 has 12 residues. Trimming cost V 4 bases and J 3 bases, with 7 bases left between them.